This T cell receptor (beta chain) was recorded in a study of neurological immune-mediated disorders. Study-level results: The study found the most TCR clonal expansion in HTLV-1-associated myelopathy and the least in multiple sclerosis, below healthy controls.

One entry per CDR3 protein results from TCRdb running MiXCR on the 5' RACE reads. The sample lists 57,000 or so distinct CDR3 sequences; roughly 11% were seen once. The germline V gene has CDR1 DFQATT and CDR2 SNEGSKA (reference sequence). Trimming shortened V by 1 base and J by 5 bases, and 17 bases separated the two germline ends. The CDR3 has 15 amino acids. This clonotype has a count of ten or more. As yet, its antigen is unknown. The sample was PBMCs. The chain carries TRBV20-1 and TRBJ2-5, with D possibly being TRBD1 or TRBD2 (6 bases each). The sequence was collected from a man aged 60 to 69 in good health. The CDR3 here is CSARVPGASKETQYF. DNA for the CDR3: TGCAGTGCTAGAGTTCCGGGGGCTTCGAAGGAGACCCAGTACTTC.